This T cell receptor (beta chain) was identified during a study of blood T cell repertoires in COVID-19. On the study more broadly: The United States, Italy and Spain were the sources of the acute and convalescent COVID-19 samples. PBMCs, B-cell-depleted T cells, or T cells were the source of the cDNA or gDNA that made up the material.

The CDR3 covers 15 residues. Germline values: CDR1 KGHSH, CDR2 LQKENI. Trimming left V 2 bases short and J 7 bases short, with 15 bases between. In the study's own analysis: By means of reference gene primer amplification, nucleated cell counts were estimated. Measured with immunoSEQ multiplex PCR; TCRdb has only the in-frame clones, and not every one. V, J and clone size reflect that table, while D and trimming were determined from the DNA. The repertoire holds around 100,000 clones, with roughly 80% as singletons. Sequenced material: peripheral blood. The sequence was collected from a human donor in a cohort sampled during active COVID-19. J is TRBJ2-1 and V is TRBV18; maybe TRBD2 (5 bases). CDR3 amino acids: CASSPIAITGNEQFF. Written as DNA, the CDR3 is TGTGCCAGCTCACCAATAGCGATAACCGGGAATGAGCAGTTCTTC.